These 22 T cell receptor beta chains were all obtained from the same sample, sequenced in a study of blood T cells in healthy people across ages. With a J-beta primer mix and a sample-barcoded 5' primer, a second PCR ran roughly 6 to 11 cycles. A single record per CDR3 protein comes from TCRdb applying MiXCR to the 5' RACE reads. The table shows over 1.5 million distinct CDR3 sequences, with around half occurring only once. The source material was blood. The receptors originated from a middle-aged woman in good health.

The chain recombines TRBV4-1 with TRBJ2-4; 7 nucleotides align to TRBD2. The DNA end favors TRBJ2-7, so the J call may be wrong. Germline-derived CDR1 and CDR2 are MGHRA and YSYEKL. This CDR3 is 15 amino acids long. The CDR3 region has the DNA TGCGCCAGCAGACCGACCGGGACTAACGTATACGAGCAGTACTTC. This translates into CASRPTGTNVYEQYF.

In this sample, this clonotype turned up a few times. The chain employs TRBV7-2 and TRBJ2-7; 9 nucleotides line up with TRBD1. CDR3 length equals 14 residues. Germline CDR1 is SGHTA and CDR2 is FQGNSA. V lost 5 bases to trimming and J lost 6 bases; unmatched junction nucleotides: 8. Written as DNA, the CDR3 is TGTGCCAGCAGCCGAGCCGGACAGGGGACCGAGCAGTACTTC. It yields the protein CASSRAGQGTEQYF. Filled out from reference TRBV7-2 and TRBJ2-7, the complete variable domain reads GAGVSQSPSNKVTEKGKDVELRCDPISGHTALYWYRQSLGQGLEFLIYFQGNSAPDKSGLPSDRFSAERTGGSVSTLTIQRTQQEDSAVYLCASSRAGQGTEQYFGPGTRLTVT.

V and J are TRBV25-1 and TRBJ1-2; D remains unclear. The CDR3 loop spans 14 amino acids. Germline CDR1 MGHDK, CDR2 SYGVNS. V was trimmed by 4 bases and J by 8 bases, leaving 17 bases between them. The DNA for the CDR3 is TGTGCCAGCAGTGGCATCGGGTCCCAGGAAGGCTACACCTTC. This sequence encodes CASSGIGSQEGYTF.

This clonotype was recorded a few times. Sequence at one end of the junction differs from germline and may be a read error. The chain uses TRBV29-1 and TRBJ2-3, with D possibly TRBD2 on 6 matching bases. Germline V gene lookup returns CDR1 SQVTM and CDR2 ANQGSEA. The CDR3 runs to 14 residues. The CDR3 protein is CSVEEGARTDTQYF. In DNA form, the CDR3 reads TGTAGCGTTGAGGAGGGAGCGCGCACAGATACGCAGTATTTT.

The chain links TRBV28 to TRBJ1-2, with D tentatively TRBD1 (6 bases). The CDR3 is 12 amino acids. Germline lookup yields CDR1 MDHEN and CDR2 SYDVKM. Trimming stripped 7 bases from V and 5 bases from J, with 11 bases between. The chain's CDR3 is CASNRDNYGYTF. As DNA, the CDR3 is TGTGCCAGCAACAGGGATAATTATGGCTACACCTTC.

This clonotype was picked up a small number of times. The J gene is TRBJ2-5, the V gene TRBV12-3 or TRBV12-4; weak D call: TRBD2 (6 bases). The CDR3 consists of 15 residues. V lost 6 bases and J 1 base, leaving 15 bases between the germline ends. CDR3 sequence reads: CASSTGTGPQETQYF. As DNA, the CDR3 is TGTGCCAGCAGCACCGGGACTGGACCCCAAGAGACCCAGTACTTC.

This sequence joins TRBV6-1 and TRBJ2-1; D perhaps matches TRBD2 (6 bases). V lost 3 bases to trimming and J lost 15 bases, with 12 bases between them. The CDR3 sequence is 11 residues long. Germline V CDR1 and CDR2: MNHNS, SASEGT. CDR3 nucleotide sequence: TGTGCCAGCAGTGAGGCAGGGAGGCTGTTCTTC. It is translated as CASSEAGRLFF.

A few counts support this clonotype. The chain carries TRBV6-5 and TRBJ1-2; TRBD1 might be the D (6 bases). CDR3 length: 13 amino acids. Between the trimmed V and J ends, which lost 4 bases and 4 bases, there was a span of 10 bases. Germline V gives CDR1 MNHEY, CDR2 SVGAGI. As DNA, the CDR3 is TGTGCCAGCAGTTCGGGGGCGGGCTATGGCTACACCTTC. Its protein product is CASSSGAGYGYTF.

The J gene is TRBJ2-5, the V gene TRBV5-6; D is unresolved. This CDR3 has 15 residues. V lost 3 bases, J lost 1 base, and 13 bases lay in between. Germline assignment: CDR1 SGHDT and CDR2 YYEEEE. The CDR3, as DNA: TGTGCCAGCAGCTCGACCGGACGGACCCAAGAGACCCAGTACTTC. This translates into CASSSTGRTQETQYF. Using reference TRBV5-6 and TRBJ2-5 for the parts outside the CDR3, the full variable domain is DAGVTQSPTHLIKTRGQQVTLRCSPKSGHDTVSWYQQALGQGPQFIFQYYEEEERQRGNFPDRFSGHQFPNYSSELNVNALLLGDSALYLCASSSTGRTQETQYFGPGTRLLVL.

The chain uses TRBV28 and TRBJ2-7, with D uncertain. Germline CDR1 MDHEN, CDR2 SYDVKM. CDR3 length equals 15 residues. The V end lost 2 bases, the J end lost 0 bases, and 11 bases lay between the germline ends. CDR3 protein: CASSLPRQVSYEQYF. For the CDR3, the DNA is TGTGCCAGCAGTTTACCCCGCCAAGTCTCCTACGAGCAGTACTTC.

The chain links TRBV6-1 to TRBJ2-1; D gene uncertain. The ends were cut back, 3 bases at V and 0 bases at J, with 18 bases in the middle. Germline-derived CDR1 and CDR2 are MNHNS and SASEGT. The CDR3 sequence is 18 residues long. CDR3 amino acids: CASSDYYRSAFSYNEQFF. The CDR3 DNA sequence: TGTGCCAGCAGTGATTACTACCGAAGTGCTTTCTCCTACAATGAGCAGTTCTTC.

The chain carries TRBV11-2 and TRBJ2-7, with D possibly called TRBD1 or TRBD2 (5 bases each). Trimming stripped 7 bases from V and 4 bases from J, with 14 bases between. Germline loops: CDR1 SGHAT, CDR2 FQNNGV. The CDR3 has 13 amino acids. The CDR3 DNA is TGTGCCAGCACCTGGGACGGGCCGTACGAGCAGTACTTC. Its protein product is CASTWDGPYEQYF.

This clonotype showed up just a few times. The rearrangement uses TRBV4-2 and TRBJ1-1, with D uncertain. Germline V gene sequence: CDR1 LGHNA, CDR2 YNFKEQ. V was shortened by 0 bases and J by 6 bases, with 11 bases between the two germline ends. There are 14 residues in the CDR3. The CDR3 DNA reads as TGTGCCAGCAGCCAAGATGTTTTGAGATCTGAAGCTTTCTTT. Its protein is CASSQDVLRSEAFF.

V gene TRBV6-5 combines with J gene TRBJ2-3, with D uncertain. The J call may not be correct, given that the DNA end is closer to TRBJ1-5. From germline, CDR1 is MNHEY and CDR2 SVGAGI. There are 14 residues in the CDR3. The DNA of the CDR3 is TGTGCCAGCAGTTATCTCGGAGTCGACCAGCCCCAGCATTTT. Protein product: CASSYLGVDQPQHF.

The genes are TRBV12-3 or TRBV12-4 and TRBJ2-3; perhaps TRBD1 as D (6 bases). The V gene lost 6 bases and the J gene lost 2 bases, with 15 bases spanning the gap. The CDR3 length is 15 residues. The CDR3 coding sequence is TGTGCCAGCAGATCCCCTGGGGGCTCCACAGATACGCAGTATTTT. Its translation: CASRSPGGSTDTQYF.

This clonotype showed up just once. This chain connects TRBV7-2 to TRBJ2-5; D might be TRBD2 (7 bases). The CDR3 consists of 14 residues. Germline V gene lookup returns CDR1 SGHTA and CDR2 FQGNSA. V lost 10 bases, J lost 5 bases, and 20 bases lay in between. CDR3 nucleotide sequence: TGTGCCACAGGCGAAGGGGGGGCCGGTGAGACCCAGTACTTC. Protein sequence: CATGEGGAGETQYF. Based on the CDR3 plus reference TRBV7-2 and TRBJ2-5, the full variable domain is GAGVSQSPSNKVTEKGKDVELRCDPISGHTALYWYRQSLGQGLEFLIYFQGNSAPDKSGLPSDRFSAERTGGSVSTLTIQRTQQEDSAVYLCATGEGGAGETQYFGPGTRLLVL.

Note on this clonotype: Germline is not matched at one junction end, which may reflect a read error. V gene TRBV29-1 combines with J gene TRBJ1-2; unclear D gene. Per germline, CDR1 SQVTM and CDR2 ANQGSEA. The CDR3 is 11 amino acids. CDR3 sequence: CNVEDQRRYTF. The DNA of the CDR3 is TGCAACGTTGAAGATCAACGGAGGTACACCTTC. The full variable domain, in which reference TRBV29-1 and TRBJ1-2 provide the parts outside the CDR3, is SAVISQKPSRDICQRGTSLTIQCQVDSQVTMMFWYRQQPGQSLTLIATANQGSEATYESGFVIDKFPISRPNLTFSTLTVSNMSPEDSSIYLCNVEDQRRYTFGSGTRLTVV.

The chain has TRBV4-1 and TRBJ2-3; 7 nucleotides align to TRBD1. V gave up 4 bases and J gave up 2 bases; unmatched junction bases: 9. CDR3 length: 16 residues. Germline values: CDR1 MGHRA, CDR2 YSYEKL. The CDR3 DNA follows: TGCGCCAGCAGCCCCGTCCCGGGACAGTCCACAGATACGCAGTATTTT. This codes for CASSPVPGQSTDTQYF.

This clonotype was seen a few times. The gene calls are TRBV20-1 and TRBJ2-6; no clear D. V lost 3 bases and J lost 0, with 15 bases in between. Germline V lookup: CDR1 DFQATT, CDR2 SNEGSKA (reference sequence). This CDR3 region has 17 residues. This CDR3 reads CSASGFRLTSGANVLTF. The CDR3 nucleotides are TGCAGTGCTAGTGGGTTCAGACTTACCTCTGGGGCCAACGTCCTGACTTTC.

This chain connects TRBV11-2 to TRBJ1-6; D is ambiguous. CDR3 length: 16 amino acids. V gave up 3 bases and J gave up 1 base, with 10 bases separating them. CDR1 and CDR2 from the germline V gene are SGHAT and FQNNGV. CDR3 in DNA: TGTGCCAGCAGCTTGAACACCGGATCCTATAATTCACCCCTCCACTTT. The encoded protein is CASSLNTGSYNSPLHF.

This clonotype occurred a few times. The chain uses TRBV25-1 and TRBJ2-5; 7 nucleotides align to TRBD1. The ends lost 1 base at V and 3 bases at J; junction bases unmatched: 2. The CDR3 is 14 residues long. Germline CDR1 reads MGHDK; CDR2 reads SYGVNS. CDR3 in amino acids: CASSEWGQKETQYF. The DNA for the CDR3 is TGTGCCAGCAGTGAATGGGGACAGAAAGAGACCCAGTACTTC.

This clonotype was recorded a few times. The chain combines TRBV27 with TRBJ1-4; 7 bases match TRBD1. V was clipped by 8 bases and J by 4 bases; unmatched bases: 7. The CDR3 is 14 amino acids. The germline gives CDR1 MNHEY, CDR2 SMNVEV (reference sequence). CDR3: CASRTQGLNEKLFF. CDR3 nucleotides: TGTGCCAGCCGAACACAGGGGCTTAATGAAAAACTGTTTTTT.